Listed below are T cell receptor beta chains from one sample, sequenced in a study of glioma-infiltrating T cells after dendritic cell vaccination. Sequenced by immunoSEQ multiplex PCR; TCRdb stores in-frame clones only, minus some. The sample comprises fewer than 11,000 clones, about 80% of which are singletons, and about two fifths rests with the top ten. The specimen comprised blood, sampled after dendritic cell vaccination. The receptors were sampled from a human donor with glioblastoma. Both conserved end residues are part of each CDR3. D genes are given only for firm matches. Expanded clones are given a class, and other clones once, few, many or no size at all.

CDR3aa | CDR3nt | v_gene | d_gene | abundance | j_gene
CASSAVAGTGGFGNTIYF | TGTGCCAGCAGCGCGGTGGCCGGGACAGGGGGTTTTGGAAACACCATATATTTT | TRBV9 | TRBD1 | few | TRBJ1-3
CASSPGLFGSYNEQFF | TGTGCCAGCAGCCCCGGTCTTTTTGGTAGCTACAATGAGCAGTTCTTC | TRBV5-4 | NA | NA | TRBJ2-1
CASSSGTGAYYEQYF | TGTGCCAGCAGCTCCGGGACAGGGGCTTACTACGAGCAGTACTTC | TRBV7-2 | TRBD1 | NA | TRBJ2-7
CAIRRTGDLTDTQYF | TGTGCCATCAGGCGAACAGGGGACCTCACAGATACGCAGTATTTT | TRBV10-3 | TRBD1 | once | TRBJ2-3
CASRGITGGLGQETQYF | TGTGCCAGCAGGGGGATAACAGGGGGCTTAGGACAAGAGACCCAGTACTTC | TRBV28 | TRBD1 | NA | TRBJ2-5
CASSLSGTGFLEQYF | TGTGCCAGCAGTCTGTCCGGGACAGGGTTCCTGGAGCAGTACTTC | TRBV6-5 | TRBD1 | NA | TRBJ2-7
CASTHRTGSSYEQYF | TGTGCCAGCACCCATCGGACGGGATCTTCCTACGAGCAGTACTTC | TRBV7-2 | NA | NA | TRBJ2-7
CASSEIPYGRGSYEQYF | TGTGCCAGCAGTGAGATCCCTTACGGGAGGGGCTCCTACGAGCAGTACTTC | TRBV2 | TRBD2 | NA | TRBJ2-7
CASSELGSLGEQFF | TGTGCCAGCAGTGAATTAGGGAGCCTCGGGGAGCAGTTCTTC | TRBV25-1 | NA | NA | TRBJ2-1
CASNSEGSSSGNTIYF | TGTGCCAGCAATTCTGAGGGATCGAGCTCTGGAAACACCATATATTTT | TRBV28 | NA | NA | TRBJ1-3
CASSRGASGSHEQYF | TGTGCCAGTAGCCGGGGGGCTAGCGGGAGCCACGAGCAGTACTTC | TRBV6-1 | TRBD2 | NA | TRBJ2-7
CASAFSGADEQFF | TGTGCTAGTGCCTTTAGCGGGGCTGATGAGCAGTTCTTC | TRBV12-5 | TRBD2 | once | TRBJ2-1
CASSAQTGAAYEQYF | TGTGCCAGCAGCGCACAGACAGGTGCCGCCTACGAGCAGTACTTC | TRBV9 | NA | NA | TRBJ2-7
CASRNPKNEQYF | TGCGCCAGCAGGAACCCTAAAAACGAGCAGTACTTC | TRBV5-1 | NA | NA | TRBJ2-7
CATSKLLNRRSQGTQYF | TGTGCCACCAGCAAACTCTTAAACAGGCGATCCCAGGGTACGCAGTATTTT | TRBV15 | NA | NA | TRBJ2-3
CASGLVTGVSTEAFF | TGTGCTAGTGGTTTGGTAACAGGGGTAAGCACTGAAGCTTTCTTT | TRBV12-5 | TRBD1 | NA | TRBJ1-1
CASSPGAGEQYF | TGTGCCAGCAGTCCAGGGGCCGGCGAGCAGTACTTC | TRBV27 | NA | NA | TRBJ2-7
CASSASIDGGYTF | TGTGCCAGCTCCGCCAGCATAGACGGGGGCTACACCTTC | TRBV18 | NA | once | TRBJ1-2
CASSVTFEAFF | TGTGCCAGCAGTGTAACATTTGAAGCTTTCTTT | TRBV6-1 | NA | NA | TRBJ1-1
CAISEIRGSLETQYF | TGTGCCATCAGTGAGATAAGAGGGAGTCTAGAGACCCAGTACTTC | TRBV10-3 | NA | NA | TRBJ2-5
CSVSGILYADYEQYF | TGCAGCGTGTCCGGGATTCTCTATGCGGACTACGAGCAGTACTTC | TRBV29-1 | NA | NA | TRBJ2-7
CASSSGGYQQFF | TGTGCCAGTAGTTCAGGCGGGTATCAGCAGTTCTTC | TRBV19 | NA | NA | TRBJ2-1
CASRRGQGFGEQYF | TGTGCCAGCAGGCGCGGACAGGGGTTTGGGGAGCAGTACTTC | TRBV6-4 | TRBD1 | NA | TRBJ2-7
CASSLLGEGGIHEQYF | TGTGCCAGCAGTTTATTGGGGGAGGGGGGCATCCACGAGCAGTACTTC | TRBV27 | NA | NA | TRBJ2-7
CASSIAGGNTGELFF | TGTGCCAGCAGCATAGCGGGGGGGAACACCGGGGAGCTGTTTTTT | TRBV7-6 | TRBD2 | NA | TRBJ2-2
CATSREVVGQGNHEQFF | TGTGCCACCAGCAGAGAAGTGGTCGGACAGGGTAACCATGAGCAGTTCTTC | TRBV15 | TRBD1 | NA | TRBJ2-1
CASSPDRVGTDTQYF | TGTGCCAGCAGTCCCGACAGAGTAGGGACAGATACGCAGTATTTT | TRBV7-3 | NA | NA | TRBJ2-3
CASSRLGGAGEKLFF | TGTGCCAGCAGCCGACTAGGGGGGGCGGGTGAAAAACTGTTTTTT | TRBV27 | NA | NA | TRBJ1-4
CASSRLLEWFGKNIQYF | TGTGCCAGCAGCCGCCTTCTGGAGTGGTTCGGCAAAAACATTCAGTACTTC | TRBV7-9 | NA | NA | TRBJ2-4
CASKIQGANYGYTF | TGTGCCAGCAAAATTCAGGGGGCTAACTATGGCTACACCTTC | TRBV27 | TRBD1 | few | TRBJ1-2
CASSPGRGGGMDTQYF | TGCGCCAGCAGCCCCGGGCGAGGGGGCGGGATGGATACGCAGTATTTT | TRBV4-3 | NA | NA | TRBJ2-3
CASSLRWEGYTF | TGTGCCAGCAGTCTACGGTGGGAGGGCTACACCTTC | TRBV6-6 | NA | NA | TRBJ1-2
CASKAGQGSSYEQYF | TGTGCCAGTAAAGCGGGACAGGGGTCCTCCTACGAGCAGTACTTC | TRBV6-1 | TRBD1 | NA | TRBJ2-7
CASSPGTGGNQPQHF | TGTGCCAGCAGCCCAGGGACAGGGGGCAATCAGCCCCAGCATTTT | TRBV7-2 | TRBD1 | NA | TRBJ1-5
CASSNGEGASYGYTF | TGTGCCAGCAGCAACGGAGAGGGGGCGAGCTATGGCTACACCTTC | TRBV9 | TRBD1 | NA | TRBJ1-2
CASSLSGKNTEAFF | TGTGCCAGCAGTTTATCGGGGAAGAACACTGAAGCTTTCTTT | TRBV28 | NA | NA | TRBJ1-1
CASNNNRARTDTQYF | TGTGCCAGCAACAACAACAGGGCCCGCACAGATACGCAGTATTTT | TRBV21-1 | NA | NA | TRBJ2-3
CASSPQRTSGSTDTQYF | TGTGCCAGCTCACCGCAACGGACTAGCGGGAGCACAGATACGCAGTATTTT | TRBV18 | TRBD2 | NA | TRBJ2-3
CATTKDGGATNEKLFF | TGTGCCACTACAAAGGATGGGGGGGCAACTAATGAAAAACTGTTTTTT | TRBV19 | NA | few | TRBJ1-4
CASSLGGTGGEKLFF | TGTGCCAGCAGCTTGGGGGGGACAGGAGGTGAAAAACTGTTTTTT | TRBV5-6 | TRBD1 | few | TRBJ1-4
CASSPDRGSGNQPQHF | TGTGCCAGCAGTCCCGACAGGGGTTCGGGCAATCAGCCCCAGCATTTT | TRBV2 | TRBD1 | NA | TRBJ1-5
CATKGVSGGYNEQFF | TGTGCCACAAAGGGCGTTAGCGGGGGTTACAATGAGCAGTTCTTC | TRBV19 | TRBD2 | NA | TRBJ2-1
CASSPPTGYGYTF | TGTGCCAGCAGCCCACCCACGGGGTATGGCTACACCTTC | TRBV9 | NA | once | TRBJ1-2
CATSRGFGTEETQYF | TGTGCCACCAGCAGGGGGTTCGGGACAGAAGAGACCCAGTACTTC | TRBV15 | TRBD1 | NA | TRBJ2-5
CASSDPLAGGENEQFF | TGTGCCAGCAGCGACCCATTAGCGGGAGGGGAAAATGAGCAGTTCTTC | TRBV9 | TRBD2 | NA | TRBJ2-1
CASSLSSSYNEQFF | TGTGCCAGCAGCCTTTCCTCCTCCTACAATGAGCAGTTCTTC | TRBV5-4 | NA | NA | TRBJ2-1
CASSPGLQYNEQFF | TGTGCCAGCAGCCCGGGACTCCAATACAATGAGCAGTTCTTC | TRBV7-3 | NA | NA | TRBJ2-1
CASSLGGGSYNEQFF | TGTGCCAGCAGCTTAGGGGGGGGCTCCTACAATGAGCAGTTCTTC | TRBV5-4 | NA | few | TRBJ2-1
CSVPRGSSGSTDTQYF | TGCAGCGTTCCTCGTGGTAGTAGCGGAAGCACAGATACGCAGTATTTT | TRBV29-1 | NA | NA | TRBJ2-3
CASSRGQGAGRAYGYTF | TGTGCCAGCAGTCGGGGGCAGGGGGCGGGAAGGGCCTACGGCTACACCTTC | TRBV27 | TRBD1 | NA | TRBJ1-2
CASSLWGPYNEQFF | TGTGCCAGCAGTTTATGGGGGCCGTACAATGAGCAGTTCTTC | TRBV27 | NA | NA | TRBJ2-1
CASSLRQGAGYTF | TGTGCCAGCAGCTTACGACAGGGTGCCGGCTACACCTTC | TRBV7-9 | TRBD1 | NA | TRBJ1-2
CASSQTQDLGGYTF | TGCGCCAGCAGCCAAACACAAGACTTGGGTGGCTACACCTTC | TRBV4-1 | NA | NA | TRBJ1-2
CASSYSRRGTEAFF | TGTGCCAGCAGTTACTCTAGAAGGGGCACTGAAGCTTTCTTT | TRBV6-5 | NA | NA | TRBJ1-1
CASSEAGAVAFF | TGTGCCAGCAGTGAAGCGGGGGCGGTAGCTTTCTTT | TRBV2 | NA | NA | TRBJ1-1
CASSPGGRAQETQYF | TGTGCCAGCAGCCCTGGGGGCAGGGCTCAAGAGACCCAGTACTTC | TRBV9 | NA | NA | TRBJ2-5
CASSLFSVTYNEQFF | TGTGCCAGCAGCTTGTTTAGCGTTACCTACAATGAGCAGTTCTTC | TRBV5-4 | NA | NA | TRBJ2-1
CASSESLRDIQYF | TGTGCCAGCAGTGAATCCCTCCGAGACATTCAGTACTTC | TRBV25-1 | NA | few | TRBJ2-4